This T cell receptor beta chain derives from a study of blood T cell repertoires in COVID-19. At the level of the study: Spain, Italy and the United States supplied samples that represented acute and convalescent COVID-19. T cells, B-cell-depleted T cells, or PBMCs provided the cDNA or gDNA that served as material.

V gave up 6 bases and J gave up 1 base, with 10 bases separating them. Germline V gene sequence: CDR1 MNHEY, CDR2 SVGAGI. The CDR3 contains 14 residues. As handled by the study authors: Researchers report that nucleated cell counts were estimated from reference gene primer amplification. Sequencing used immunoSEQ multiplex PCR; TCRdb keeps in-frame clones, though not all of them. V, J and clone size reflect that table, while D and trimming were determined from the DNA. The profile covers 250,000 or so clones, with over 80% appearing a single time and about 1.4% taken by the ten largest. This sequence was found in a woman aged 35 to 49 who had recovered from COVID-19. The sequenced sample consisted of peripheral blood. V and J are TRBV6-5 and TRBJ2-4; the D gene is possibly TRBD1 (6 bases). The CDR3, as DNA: TGTGCCAGCAGCCCCGACAGGGCCAAAAACATTCAGTACTTC. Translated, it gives CASSPDRAKNIQYF.